The T cell receptor beta chain under discussion was sequenced for a study of blood T cells in healthy people across ages. The CDR3 has 16 residues. With V trimmed by 7 bases and J by 5 bases, 14 bases remained unmatched. The germline CDR1 and CDR2 sequences are MNHNS and SASEGT. A second roughly 6 to 11 cycle PCR used barcoded and J-beta primers. MiXCR, run by TCRdb on the 5' RACE reads, gives a single entry per CDR3 protein. Of 800,000 or so distinct CDR3 sequences listed, around 68% were seen once; the top ten hold about 30%. This chain connects TRBV6-1 to TRBJ1-5, with 7 nucleotides matching TRBD1. The sample was blood. This TCR derives from a man under 40 in good health. The CDR3 protein is CASNARDTGVDQPQHF. The CDR3 DNA is TGTGCCAGCAACGCCAGGGATACAGGGGTCGATCAGCCCCAGCATTTT.